One and the same sample provided the 25 T cell receptor beta chains below, sequenced in a study of OX40 agonist ivuxolimab in advanced cancers. Data came from immunoSEQ multiplex PCR; TCRdb stores just in-frame clones and leaves some out. The sample yields around 15,000 clones, around 65% seen once. Specimen: CD4+ or CD8+ T cells sorted from blood, collected in a trial of the OX40 agonist ivuxolimab. These receptors were collected from an adult with an advanced solid tumor such as melanoma, head and neck, liver or kidney cancer.

CDR3 amino acids: CASSLDVGLQQPQHF. The CDR3 nucleotides are TGTGCCAGCAGCTTAGATGTAGGGCTTCAACAGCCCCAGCATTTT. The rearrangement joins TRBV7-2 to TRBJ1-5; D remains unclear. CDR1 is SGHTA and CDR2 is FQGNSA in the germline V gene. Deletions cut 1 base from V and 7 bases from J, with 14 bases between. The CDR3 runs to 15 residues.

J is TRBJ2-1 and V is TRBV19, with D perhaps TRBD2 (6 bases). Trimming took 3 bases from V and 7 from J, leaving 10 bases between them. CDR3 length: 13 residues. Germline lookup yields CDR1 LNHDA and CDR2 SQIVND (reference sequence). The DNA of the CDR3 is TGTGCCAGTAGTATTGGAGGGTTTAATGAGCAGTTCTTC. Translation gives CASSIGGFNEQFF.

This chain joins TRBV7-9 and TRBJ2-1, with a weak D call TRBD2 (5 bases). The germline V gene encodes CDR1 SEHNR and CDR2 FQNEAQ (reference sequence). The CDR3 is 13 amino acids. V lost 1 base, J lost 6 bases, and 7 bases lay in between. CDR3 sequence (DNA): TGTGCCAGCAGCTTAGTCGGGGTCAATGAGCAGTTCTTC. This sequence encodes CASSLVGVNEQFF.

The V call is TRBV4-1, the J call TRBJ2-1; 7 bases line up with TRBD2. Germline trimming cut 0 bases from V and 4 bases from J; bases unmatched to any gene: 3. The CDR3 length is 15 residues. Per the germline V gene, CDR1 is MGHRA and CDR2 is YSYEKL. The CDR3 here is CASSQEGGGYNEQFF. CDR3 DNA sequence: TGCGCCAGCAGCCAAGAGGGGGGGGGATACAATGAGCAGTTCTTC.

The chain links TRBV9 to TRBJ1-2, with D possibly matching TRBD1 (6 bases). Deletions cut 3 bases from V and 4 bases from J, with 16 bases between. Germline lookup yields CDR1 SGDLS and CDR2 YYNGEE. The CDR3 is 15 amino acids. The CDR3 bases are TGTGCCAGCAGCGCCGCATGGAGAGGGGGCTATGGCTACACCTTC. This encodes CASSAAWRGGYGYTF.

This clone was counted only a few times. The chain carries TRBV9 and TRBJ1-2; D is perhaps TRBD1 (5 bases). The ends were cut back, 0 bases at V and 4 bases at J, with 10 bases in the middle. There are 14 residues in the CDR3. Germline CDR1 SGDLS, CDR2 YYNGEE. The CDR3 coding sequence is TGTGCCAGCAGCGTAGGGGCAGGGCTCTATGGCTACACCTTC. Residues: CASSVGAGLYGYTF. The full variable domain, rest sourced from reference TRBV9 and TRBJ1-2, is DSGVTQTPKHLITATGQRVTLRCSPRSGDLSVYWYQQSLDQGLQFLIQYYNGEERAKGNILERFSAQQFPDLHSELNLSSLELGDSALYFCASSVGAGLYGYTFGSGTRLTVV.

This clone was found once. The chain uses TRBV5-4 and TRBJ1-6; no reliable D call. V dropped 4 bases and J dropped 9 bases, with 8 bases sitting between them. Germline loops: CDR1 SGHNT, CDR2 YYREEE (reference sequence). CDR3 size: 12 residues. CDR3 sequence reads: CASSGYGSPLHF. The CDR3 DNA sequence: TGTGCCAGCAGCGGTTATGGTTCACCCCTCCACTTT. Full variable domain (rest looked up from reference TRBV5-4 and TRBJ1-6): ETGVTQSPTHLIKTRGQQVTLRCSSQSGHNTVSWYQQALGQGPQFIFQYYREEENGRGNFPPRFSGLQFPNYSSELNVNALELDDSALYLCASSGYGSPLHFGNGTRLTVT.

The chain is built from TRBV19 and TRBJ2-3, with unresolved D. Between the trimmed V and J ends, which lost 3 bases and 1 base, there was a span of 11 bases. CDR1 is LNHDA and CDR2 is SQIVND in the germline V gene (reference sequence). The CDR3 is 15 residues long. The CDR3 loop reads CASSMDTTRTDTQYF. CDR3 DNA sequence: TGTGCCAGTAGTATGGATACTACACGCACAGATACGCAGTATTTT.

V is TRBV19 and J is TRBJ2-7, with 11 nucleotides matching TRBD2. V gave up 4 bases and J gave up 2 bases; unmatched junction bases: 1. CDR3 length: 14 amino acids. Germline CDR1 is LNHDA and CDR2 is SQIVND (reference sequence). DNA for the CDR3: TGTGCCAGTAGTAATAGCGGGGGGGCCTACGAGCAGTACTTC. Protein sequence: CASSNSGGAYEQYF. Based on the CDR3 plus reference TRBV19 and TRBJ2-7, the full variable domain is DGGITQSPKYLFRKEGQNVTLSCEQNLNHDAMYWYRQDPGQGLRLIYYSQIVNDFQKGDIAEGYSVSREKKESFPLTVTSAQKNPTAFYLCASSNSGGAYEQYFGPGTRLTVT.

The sample holds a few counts of this clone. The chain combines TRBV7-9 with TRBJ2-3; D uncertain. V was shortened by 4 bases and J by 2 bases, with 4 bases between the two germline ends. CDR1 and CDR2 (germline): SEHNR, FQNEAQ (reference sequence). CDR3 length: 12 amino acids. CDR3 coding DNA: TGTGCCAGCAGCTCCCTCACAGATACGCAGTATTTT. Translated: CASSSLTDTQYF.

The genes are TRBV27 and TRBJ2-7; the D gene is possibly TRBD2 (5 bases). The CDR3 spans 14 residues. V was trimmed by 2 bases and J by 3 bases, leaving 11 bases between them. Germline loops: CDR1 MNHEY, CDR2 SMNVEV (reference sequence). CDR3 in amino acids: CASSLGPRGYEQYF. DNA of the CDR3: TGTGCCAGCAGTTTAGGTCCCCGGGGCTACGAGCAGTACTTC.

The J gene is TRBJ2-3, the V gene TRBV5-4; D remains unclear. Germline loops: CDR1 SGHNT, CDR2 YYREEE (reference sequence). The V end lost 2 bases, the J end lost 2 bases, and 9 bases lay between the germline ends. CDR3 length equals 14 residues. The CDR3 DNA follows: TGTGCCAGCAGCTTTTCTGTGGCCACAGATACGCAGTATTTT. Amino acid sequence: CASSFSVATDTQYF.

The chain links TRBV2 to TRBJ2-7; no clear D gene. CDR1 is SNHLY and CDR2 is FYNNEI in the germline V gene. The CDR3 loop spans 13 amino acids. V lost 4 bases to trimming and J lost 0 bases, with 7 bases between them. CDR3 nucleotides: TGTGCCAGCAGTGCTGACGGCTCCTACGAGCAGTACTTC. It specifies CASSADGSYEQYF.

The V gene is TRBV19, the J gene TRBJ1-5, with 9 bases that match TRBD1. Trimming at V came to 5 bases and at J to 0 bases, leaving 2 bases not matched to a gene. Germline V gene lookup returns CDR1 LNHDA and CDR2 SQIVND (reference sequence). The CDR3 is 15 amino acids. CDR3 sequence reads: CASSRQGGSNQPQHF. In DNA form, the CDR3 reads TGTGCCAGTAGTCGACAGGGGGGTAGCAATCAGCCCCAGCATTTT.

The rearrangement joins TRBV18 to TRBJ2-7, with 8 bases aligning to TRBD1. With V trimmed by 5 bases and J by 4 bases, 4 bases remained unmatched. CDR3 length: 13 residues. Germline CDR1 is KGHSH and CDR2 is LQKENI. The CDR3 spells CASSSDRDYEQYF. The CDR3 DNA sequence: TGTGCCAGCTCATCGGACAGGGATTACGAGCAGTACTTC. Full variable domain (missing parts from reference TRBV18 and TRBJ2-7): NAGVMQNPRHLVRRRGQEARLRCSPMKGHSHVYWYRQLPEEGLKFMVYLQKENIIDESGMPKERFSAEFPKEGPSILRIQQVVRGDSAAYFCASSSDRDYEQYFGPGTRLTVT.

The chain carries TRBV27 and TRBJ2-5; D is undetermined. The DNA end is more similar to TRBJ2-7, so the J call may be wrong. The length of the CDR3 is 14 residues. Germline-derived CDR1 and CDR2 are MNHEY and SMNVEV (reference sequence). The CDR3 DNA is TGTGCCAGCAGTTTATGGAACGGTGCCTACGAGCAGTACTTC. Protein: CASSLWNGAYEQYF.

The V call is TRBV9, the J call TRBJ2-1; D is perhaps TRBD2 (6 bases). This CDR3 spans 16 amino acids. Trimming stripped 0 bases from V and 3 bases from J, with 13 bases between. CDR1 is SGDLS and CDR2 is YYNGEE in the germline V gene. The DNA for the CDR3 is TGTGCCAGCAGCGTAGAGGGCGGGGTGGGCTACAATGAGCAGTTCTTC. This translates into CASSVEGGVGYNEQFF.

The genes are TRBV4-1 and TRBJ2-3; TRBD1 matches 9 bases. CDR1 MGHRA and CDR2 YSYEKL come from the germline V gene. The CDR3 is 14 residues long. Losses at the gene ends were 4 bases for V and 8 bases for J; bases not matched to a gene: 7. DNA of the CDR3: TGCGCCAGCAGCCTAGGGACAGGGCCTCTTACGCAGTATTTT. This translates into CASSLGTGPLTQYF.

This chain links TRBV9 with TRBJ2-3; tentative D call: TRBD2 (6 bases). The germline CDR1 and CDR2 sequences are SGDLS and YYNGEE. The V end was cut by 0 bases, the J end by 10 bases, with 15 bases between. There are 14 residues in the CDR3. This chain's CDR3 is CASSVVGLADPQYF. CDR3 DNA sequence: TGTGCCAGCAGCGTAGTGGGACTGGCGGATCCGCAGTATTTT.

The CDR3 region has the DNA TGCGCCAGCAGCCAAGACGACAGGGCCTTTAATGAAAAACTGTTTTTT. This encodes CASSQDDRAFNEKLFF. The rearrangement links TRBV4-3 to TRBJ1-4, with 7 bases identical to TRBD1. Trimming took 0 bases from V and 4 from J; bases not matched to a gene: 5. The germline CDR1 and CDR2 sequences are LGHNA and YSLEER. This CDR3 has 16 amino acids.

This chain connects TRBV2 to TRBJ1-1; D not certain. Per germline, CDR1 SNHLY and CDR2 FYNNEI. Trimming took off 8 bases at V and 5 bases at J, with 12 bases between the two ends. This CDR3 spans 12 amino acids. The CDR3 region is CASVKGPTEAFF. CDR3 in DNA: TGTGCCAGCGTAAAAGGGCCGACTGAAGCTTTCTTT.

This clone was seen only a few times. J is TRBJ2-1 and V is TRBV6-5; 9 bases agree with TRBD2. Germline V gives CDR1 MNHEY, CDR2 SVGAGI. V gave up 2 bases and J gave up 8 bases; unmatched junction bases: 10. This CDR3 comprises 16 residues. This CDR3 is CASSYEGGGAKDEQFF. The CDR3 DNA follows: TGTGCCAGCAGTTACGAAGGCGGGGGGGCCAAGGATGAGCAGTTCTTC.

The count of this clone is one. This rearrangement joins TRBV18 to TRBJ1-1; no clear D gene. The V and J ends lost 3 bases and 8 bases respectively, with 19 bases between them. The CDR3 is made up of 15 amino acids. The germline V gene has CDR1 KGHSH and CDR2 LQKENI. CDR3 region: CASSPEILLDEEAFF. The CDR3 nucleotides are TGTGCCAGCTCACCCGAGATTTTGTTAGATGAAGAAGCTTTCTTT.

This rearrangement joins TRBV15 to TRBJ2-3, with D perhaps TRBD1 (6 bases). The CDR3 spans 13 residues. Germline loops: CDR1 LNHNV, CDR2 YYDKDF (reference sequence). Trimming removed 3 bases at V and 13 bases at J, with 17 bases between. The CDR3 sequence is CATSSEMDSKEYF. The CDR3 DNA sequence: TGTGCCACCAGCAGCGAAATGGACAGTAAGGAGTATTTT.

A few counts support this clone. This chain connects TRBV4-2 to TRBJ2-7; 11 bases line up with TRBD1. The CDR3 has 16 residues. Germline CDR1 LGHNA, CDR2 YNFKEQ. V dropped 1 base and J dropped 2; count of bases not matched to a gene: 4. This CDR3 reads CASSQGSGQGAYEQYF. CDR3 DNA: TGTGCCAGCAGCCAAGGATCGGGACAGGGGGCCTACGAGCAGTACTTC.